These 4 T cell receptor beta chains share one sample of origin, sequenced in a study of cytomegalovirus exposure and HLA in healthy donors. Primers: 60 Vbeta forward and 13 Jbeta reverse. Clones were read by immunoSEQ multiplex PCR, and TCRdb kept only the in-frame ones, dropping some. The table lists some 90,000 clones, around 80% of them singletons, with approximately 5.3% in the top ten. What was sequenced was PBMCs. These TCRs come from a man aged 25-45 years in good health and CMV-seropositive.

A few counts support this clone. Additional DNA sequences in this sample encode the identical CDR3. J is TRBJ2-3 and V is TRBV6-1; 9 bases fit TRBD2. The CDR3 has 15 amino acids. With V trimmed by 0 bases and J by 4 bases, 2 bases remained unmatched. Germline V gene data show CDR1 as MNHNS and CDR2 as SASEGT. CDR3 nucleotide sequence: TGTGCCAGCAGTGAAGCTAGCGGGGGCCCAGATACGCAGTATTTT. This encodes CASSEASGGPDTQYF.

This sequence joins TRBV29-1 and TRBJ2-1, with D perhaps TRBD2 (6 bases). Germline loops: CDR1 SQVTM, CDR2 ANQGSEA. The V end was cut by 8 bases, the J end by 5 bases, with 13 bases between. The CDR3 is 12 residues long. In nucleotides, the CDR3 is TGCAGCTTTCGACTAGGGAACAATGAGCAGTTCTTC. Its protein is CSFRLGNNEQFF.

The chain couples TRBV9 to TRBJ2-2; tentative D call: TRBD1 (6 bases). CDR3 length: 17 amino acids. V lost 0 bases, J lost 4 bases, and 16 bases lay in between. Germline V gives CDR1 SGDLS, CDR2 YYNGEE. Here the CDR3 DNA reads TGTGCCAGCAGCGTAGTTACAGGGCTTTTGGGCACCGGGGAGCTGTTTTTT. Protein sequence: CASSVVTGLLGTGELFF.

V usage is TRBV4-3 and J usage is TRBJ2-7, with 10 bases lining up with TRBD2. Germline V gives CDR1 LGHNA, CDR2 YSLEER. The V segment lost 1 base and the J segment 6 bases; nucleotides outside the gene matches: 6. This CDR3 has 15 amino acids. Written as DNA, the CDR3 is TGCGCCAGCAGCCAAGTGGGAGCGGGAGGGAGCGAGCAGTACTTC. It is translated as CASSQVGAGGSEQYF.